The clone carrying this T cell receptor beta chain was seen only a few times. The data were obtained in a study of blood T cell repertoires in COVID-19. Turning to the study itself: The analysed material was cDNA or gDNA that came from T cells, B-cell-depleted T cells, or PBMCs.

Original analysis: Using reference gene primer amplification, nucleated cell counts were estimated. This table comes from immunoSEQ multiplex PCR, and its TCRdb copy is limited to in-frame clones, with some not included. V, J and clone size reflect that table, while D and trimming were determined from the DNA. The table records more than 300,000 clones, roughly 90% of them present only once. Trimming at V came to 4 bases and at J to 2 bases, leaving 3 bases not matched to a gene. Germline CDR1 is SGHDT and CDR2 is YYEEEE. CDR3 length equals 14 residues. Sequenced input: peripheral blood. The gene calls are TRBV5-6 and TRBJ1-2; 9 nucleotides align to TRBD1. The receptor was isolated from a woman aged 70-85 years with COVID-19, enrolled during active disease. The DNA for the CDR3 is TGTGCCAGCAGCCACAGGGGGCCGAACTATGGCTACACCTTC. Amino acids: CASSHRGPNYGYTF.